Given below is one T cell receptor beta chain in context. This sample is part of a study of blood T cell repertoires in COVID-19. Turning to the study itself: PBMCs, B-cell-depleted T cells, or T cells provided the cDNA or gDNA that made up the material.

The V and J ends lost 3 bases and 8 bases, in that order; junction bases with no gene match: 6. CDR3 length: 13 residues. CDR1 is WSHSY, CDR2 SAAADI, per germline. Repertoires were generated with immunoSEQ multiplex PCR, while TCRdb's copy carries only in-frame clones and drops some. The sample lists some 250,000 clones, 88% seen once, with about 0.8% in the top ten. The gene calls are TRBV10-2 and TRBJ1-2; 7 bases line up with TRBD1. The sequencing input was peripheral blood. The TCR sequence derives from a woman in her twenties or thirties with acute or convalescent COVID-19. The CDR3 sequence: CASSERGLWGYTF. In nucleotides, the CDR3 is TGCGCCAGCAGTGAAAGGGGGCTCTGGGGCTACACCTTC.